One and the same sample provided the 10 T cell receptor beta chains below, sequenced in a study of T cell responses to AZD1222 COVID-19 vaccine. The assay was immunoSEQ multiplex PCR, and TCRdb's table has in-frame clones only and misses some. Counted here are about 94,000 clones, roughly 90% occurring once; the ten biggest clones make up roughly 8.1%. This specimen was peripheral blood, taken on day 0 of AZD1222 vaccination. The source of these receptors is an adult in good health.

This chain links TRBV6-1 with TRBJ1-2; D is unclear. V was cut by 3 bases and J by 5 bases, with 4 bases left in between. CDR1 MNHNS and CDR2 SASEGT come from the germline V gene. This CDR3 region has 11 residues. This CDR3 reads CASSDPYGYTF. The CDR3, as DNA: TGTGCCAGCAGTGACCCGTATGGCTACACCTTC.

This chain joins TRBV6-2 or TRBV6-3 and TRBJ1-1, with 7 bases matching TRBD1. This CDR3 has 14 residues. With V trimmed by 5 bases and J by 0 bases, 3 bases remained unmatched. Germline V gives CDR1 MNHEY, CDR2 SVGEGT. The CDR3 spells CASSQDRVNTEAFF. The CDR3 bases are TGTGCCAGCAGTCAAGACAGGGTGAACACTGAAGCTTTCTTT.

V and J are TRBV4-3 and TRBJ2-3; 10 bases map to TRBD2. Trimming took 5 bases from V and 4 from J; bases not matched to a gene: 9. Germline V gene lookup returns CDR1 LGHNA and CDR2 YSLEER. CDR3 length equals 16 residues. This CDR3 reads CASSVSGGPRADTQYF. In nucleotides, the CDR3 is TGCGCCAGCAGCGTTAGCGGGGGGCCTAGGGCAGATACGCAGTATTTT.

The chain has TRBV5-5 and TRBJ1-2; D ambiguous. The germline V gene has CDR1 SGHKS and CDR2 YYEKEE (reference sequence). The ends were cut back, 0 bases at V and 0 bases at J, with 6 bases in the middle. The CDR3 consists of 14 residues. CDR3 DNA sequence: TGTGCCAGCAGCTTGGATACAGCTAACTATGGCTACACCTTC. Translating gives CASSLDTANYGYTF.

This clone is a singleton in its sample. The chain has TRBV14 and TRBJ2-2, with no clear D. Trimming removed 4 bases at V and 8 bases at J, with 14 bases between. This CDR3 contains 14 residues. Germline CDR1 reads SGHDN; CDR2 reads FVKESK. The CDR3 here is CASSLTGFSGELFF. The CDR3 region has the DNA TGTGCCAGCAGCCTCACTGGGTTCTCGGGGGAGCTGTTTTTT.

This chain joins TRBV7-3 and TRBJ2-1; TRBD2 agrees at 10 bases. The CDR3 is made up of 15 amino acids. Germline assignment: CDR1 SGHTA and CDR2 FQGTGA. With 3 bases clipped from V and 8 bases from J, the junction kept 7 bases outside the gene matches. The CDR3 DNA reads as TGTGCCAGCAGCTTCAGCGGGGGGGCCTATGATGAGCAGTTCTTC. Residues: CASSFSGGAYDEQFF.

The chain carries TRBV20-1 and TRBJ2-7, with a possible D match to TRBD2 (7 bases). Germline V gene data show CDR1 as DFQATT and CDR2 as SNEGSKA (reference sequence). This CDR3 comprises 14 residues. The V and J ends lost 3 bases and 4 bases respectively, with 16 bases between them. DNA for the CDR3: TGCAGTGCTAGTAAGGGGGGGTCTACTTACGAGCAGTACTTC. This sequence encodes CSASKGGSTYEQYF.

The J gene is TRBJ2-3, the V gene TRBV18; weak D call: TRBD1 (5 bases). The CDR3 runs to 14 residues. The germline V gene encodes CDR1 KGHSH and CDR2 LQKENI. Trimming took off 0 bases at V and 4 bases at J, with 8 bases between the two ends. The DNA for the CDR3 is TGTGCCAGCTCACCACCAGGACATCCAGATACGCAGTATTTT. It specifies CASSPPGHPDTQYF.

V is TRBV9 and J is TRBJ1-2, with 7 bases that match TRBD1. The ends lost 3 bases at V and 2 bases at J; junction bases unmatched: 10. From germline, CDR1 is SGDLS and CDR2 YYNGEE. The CDR3 totals 16 residues. The CDR3, as DNA: TGTGCCAGCAGCGCCACCCGGGACAGCCAAAACTATGGCTACACCTTC. Amino acids: CASSATRDSQNYGYTF.

V gene TRBV7-9 combines with J gene TRBJ1-5; D is unresolved. The CDR3 extends over 14 amino acids. V was cut by 6 bases and J by 4 bases, with 13 bases left in between. Germline V gives CDR1 SEHNR, CDR2 FQNEAQ (reference sequence). The CDR3 is CASSQYSENQPQHF. The CDR3 coding sequence is TGTGCCAGCAGTCAGTACTCCGAAAATCAGCCCCAGCATTTT.